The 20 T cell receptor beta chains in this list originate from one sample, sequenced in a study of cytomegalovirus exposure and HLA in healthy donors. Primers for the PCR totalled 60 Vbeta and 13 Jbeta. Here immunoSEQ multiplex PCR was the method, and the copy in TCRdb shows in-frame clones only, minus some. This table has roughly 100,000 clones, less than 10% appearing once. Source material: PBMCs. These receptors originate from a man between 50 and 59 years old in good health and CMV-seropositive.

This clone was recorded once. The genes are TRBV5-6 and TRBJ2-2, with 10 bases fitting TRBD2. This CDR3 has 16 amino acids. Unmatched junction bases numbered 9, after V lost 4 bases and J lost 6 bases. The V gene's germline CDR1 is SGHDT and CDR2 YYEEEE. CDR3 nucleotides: TGTGCCAGCAGCAGCCCTAGCGGGAGCTGGGCCGGGGAGCTGTTTTTT. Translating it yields CASSSPSGSWAGELFF.

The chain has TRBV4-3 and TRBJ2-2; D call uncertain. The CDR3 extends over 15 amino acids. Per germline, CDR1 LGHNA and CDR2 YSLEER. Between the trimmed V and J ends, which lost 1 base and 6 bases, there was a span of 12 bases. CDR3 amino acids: CASSQVDQVAGELFF. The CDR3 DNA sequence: TGCGCCAGCAGCCAAGTTGACCAGGTGGCCGGGGAGCTGTTTTTT.

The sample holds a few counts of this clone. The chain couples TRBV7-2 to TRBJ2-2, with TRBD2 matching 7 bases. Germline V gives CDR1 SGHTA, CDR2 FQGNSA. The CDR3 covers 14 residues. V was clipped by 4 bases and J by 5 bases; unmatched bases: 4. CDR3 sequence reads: CASSSIGRTGELFF. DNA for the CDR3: TGTGCCAGCAGCTCGATCGGGAGGACCGGGGAGCTGTTTTTT. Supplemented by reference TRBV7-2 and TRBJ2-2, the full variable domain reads GAGVSQSPSNKVTEKGKDVELRCDPISGHTALYWYRQSLGQGLEFLIYFQGNSAPDKSGLPSDRFSAERTGGSVSTLTIQRTQQEDSAVYLCASSSIGRTGELFFGEGSRLTVL.

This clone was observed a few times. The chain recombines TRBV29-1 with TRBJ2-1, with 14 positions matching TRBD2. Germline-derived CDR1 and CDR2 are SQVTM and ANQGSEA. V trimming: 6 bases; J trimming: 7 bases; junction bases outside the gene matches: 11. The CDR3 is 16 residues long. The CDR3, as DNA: TGCAGCGTAGATAACGGGACTAGCGGGAGACGGAATGAGCAGTTCTTC. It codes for CSVDNGTSGRRNEQFF.

CDR3 bases: TGCAGCATCCCCGGTGCAACTAATGAAAAACTGTTTTTT. As protein: CSIPGATNEKLFF. The chain has TRBV29-1 and TRBJ1-4; D is unclear. V dropped 8 bases and J dropped 0 bases, with 10 bases sitting between them. Germline V gene lookup returns CDR1 SQVTM and CDR2 ANQGSEA. This CDR3 is 13 amino acids long.

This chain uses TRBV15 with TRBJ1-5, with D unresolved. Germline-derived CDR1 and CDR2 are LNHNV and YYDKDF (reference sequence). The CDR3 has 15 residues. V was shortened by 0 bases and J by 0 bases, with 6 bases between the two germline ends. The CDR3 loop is CATSRDGVSNQPQHF. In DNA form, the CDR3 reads TGTGCCACCAGCAGAGACGGGGTTAGCAATCAGCCCCAGCATTTT.

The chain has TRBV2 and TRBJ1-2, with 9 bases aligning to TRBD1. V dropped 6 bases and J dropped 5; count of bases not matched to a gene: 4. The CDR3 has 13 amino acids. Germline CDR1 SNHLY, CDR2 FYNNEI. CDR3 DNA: TGTGCCAGCAGGAAGGACAGGGGATATGGCTACACCTTC. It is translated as CASRKDRGYGYTF.

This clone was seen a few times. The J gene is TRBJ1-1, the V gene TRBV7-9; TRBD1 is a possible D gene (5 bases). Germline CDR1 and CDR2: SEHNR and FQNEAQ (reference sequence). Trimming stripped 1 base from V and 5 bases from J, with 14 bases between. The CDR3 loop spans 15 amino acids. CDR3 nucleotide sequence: TGTGCCAGCAGCTTAGGGGGCCAGGGAAGAACTGAAGCTTTCTTT. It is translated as CASSLGGQGRTEAFF. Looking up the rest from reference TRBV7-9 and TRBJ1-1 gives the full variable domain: DTGVSQNPRHKITKRGQNVTFRCDPISEHNRLYWYRQTLGQGPEFLTYFQNEAQLEKSRLLSDRFSAERPKGSFSTLEIQRTEQGDSAMYLCASSLGGQGRTEAFFGQGTRLTVV.

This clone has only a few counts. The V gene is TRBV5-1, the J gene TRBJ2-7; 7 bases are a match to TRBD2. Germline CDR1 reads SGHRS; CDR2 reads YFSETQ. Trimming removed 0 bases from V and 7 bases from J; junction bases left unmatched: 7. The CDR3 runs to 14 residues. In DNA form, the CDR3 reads TGCGCCAGCAGCTTGGAGGCGGGAGCTGGGGAGCAGTACTTC. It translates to CASSLEAGAGEQYF.

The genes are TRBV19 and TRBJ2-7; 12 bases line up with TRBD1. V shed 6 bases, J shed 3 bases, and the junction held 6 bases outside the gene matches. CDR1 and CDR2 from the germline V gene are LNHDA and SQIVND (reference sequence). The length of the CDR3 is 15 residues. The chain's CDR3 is CASSAGTGGIYEQYF. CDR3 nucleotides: TGTGCCAGTAGCGCAGGGACAGGGGGCATCTACGAGCAGTACTTC.

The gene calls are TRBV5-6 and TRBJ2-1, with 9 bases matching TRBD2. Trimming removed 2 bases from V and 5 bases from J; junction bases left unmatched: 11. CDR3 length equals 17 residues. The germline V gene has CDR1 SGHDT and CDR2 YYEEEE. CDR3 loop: CASSFGTSQQYHNEQFF. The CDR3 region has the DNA TGTGCCAGCAGCTTCGGGACTAGCCAGCAGTATCACAATGAGCAGTTCTTC.

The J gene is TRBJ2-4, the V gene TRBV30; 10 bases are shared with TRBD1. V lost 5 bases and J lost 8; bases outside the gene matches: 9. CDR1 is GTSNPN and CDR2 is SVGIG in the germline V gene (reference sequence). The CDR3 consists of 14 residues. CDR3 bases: TGTGCCTGGTCAGGGTGGGGGACAGGGGACATTCAGTACTTC. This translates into CAWSGWGTGDIQYF.

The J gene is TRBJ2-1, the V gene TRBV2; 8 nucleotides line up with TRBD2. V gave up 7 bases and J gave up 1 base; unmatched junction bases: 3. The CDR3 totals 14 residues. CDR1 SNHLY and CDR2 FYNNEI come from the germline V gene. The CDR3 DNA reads TGTGCCAGCACGAGCGGGAGATCCTACAATGAGCAGTTCTTC. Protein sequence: CASTSGRSYNEQFF.

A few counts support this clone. CDR3 sequence (DNA): TGTGCCAGCAGCTTAGCGAAACTAGCGGTGAGCACAGATACGCAGTATTTT. It translates to CASSLAKLAVSTDTQYF. This chain connects TRBV7-6 to TRBJ2-3; 8 positions agree with TRBD2. This CDR3 contains 17 residues. Germline CDR1 SGHVS, CDR2 FNYEAQ. V lost 0 bases, J lost 0 bases, and 5 bases stayed unmatched. Using reference TRBV7-6 and TRBJ2-3 for the parts outside the CDR3, the full variable domain is GAGVSQSPRYKVTKRGQDVALRCDPISGHVSLYWYRQALGQGPEFLTYFNYEAQQDKSGLPNDRFSAERPEGSISTLTIQRTEQRDSAMYRCASSLAKLAVSTDTQYFGPGTRLTVL.

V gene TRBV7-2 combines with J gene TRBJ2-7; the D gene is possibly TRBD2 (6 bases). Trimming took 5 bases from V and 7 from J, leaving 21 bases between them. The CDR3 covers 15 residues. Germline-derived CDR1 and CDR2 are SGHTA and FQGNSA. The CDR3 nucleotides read TGTGCCAGCAGCCTAGGGGTCGGGAGTCCTGTGGAGCAGTACTTC. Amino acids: CASSLGVGSPVEQYF.

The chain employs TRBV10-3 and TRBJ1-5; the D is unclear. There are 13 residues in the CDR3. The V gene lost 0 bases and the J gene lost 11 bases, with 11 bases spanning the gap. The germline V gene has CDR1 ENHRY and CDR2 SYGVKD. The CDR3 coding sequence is TGTGCCATCAGTGAGTCGCTGGGGAGGGCCCAGCATTTT. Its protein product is CAISESLGRAQHF.

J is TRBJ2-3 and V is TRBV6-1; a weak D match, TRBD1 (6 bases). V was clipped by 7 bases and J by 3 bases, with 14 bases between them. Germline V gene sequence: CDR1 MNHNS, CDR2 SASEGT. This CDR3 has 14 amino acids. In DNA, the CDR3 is TGTGCCAGCAAACAGGGCCCCGTTACAGATACGCAGTATTTT. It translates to CASKQGPVTDTQYF.

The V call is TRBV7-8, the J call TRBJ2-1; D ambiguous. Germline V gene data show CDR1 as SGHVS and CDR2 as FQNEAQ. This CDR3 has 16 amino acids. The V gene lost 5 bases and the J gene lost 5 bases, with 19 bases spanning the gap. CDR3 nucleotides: TGTGCCAGCAGCCTAACCACCCGTCAGGCCCACAATGAGCAGTTCTTC. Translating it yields CASSLTTRQAHNEQFF.

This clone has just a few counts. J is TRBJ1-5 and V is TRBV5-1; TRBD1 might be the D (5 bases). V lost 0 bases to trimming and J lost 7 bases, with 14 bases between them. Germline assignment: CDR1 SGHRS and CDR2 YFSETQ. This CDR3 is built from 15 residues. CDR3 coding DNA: TGCGCCAGCAGCTTGGGGGCAGGGAAGGAACAGCCCCAGCATTTT. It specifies CASSLGAGKEQPQHF.

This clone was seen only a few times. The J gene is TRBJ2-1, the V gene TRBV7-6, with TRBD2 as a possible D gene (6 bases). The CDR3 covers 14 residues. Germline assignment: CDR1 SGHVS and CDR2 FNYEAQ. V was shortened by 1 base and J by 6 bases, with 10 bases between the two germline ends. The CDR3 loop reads CASSLGASVNEQFF. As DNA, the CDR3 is TGTGCCAGCAGCTTAGGGGCTAGCGTCAATGAGCAGTTCTTC.